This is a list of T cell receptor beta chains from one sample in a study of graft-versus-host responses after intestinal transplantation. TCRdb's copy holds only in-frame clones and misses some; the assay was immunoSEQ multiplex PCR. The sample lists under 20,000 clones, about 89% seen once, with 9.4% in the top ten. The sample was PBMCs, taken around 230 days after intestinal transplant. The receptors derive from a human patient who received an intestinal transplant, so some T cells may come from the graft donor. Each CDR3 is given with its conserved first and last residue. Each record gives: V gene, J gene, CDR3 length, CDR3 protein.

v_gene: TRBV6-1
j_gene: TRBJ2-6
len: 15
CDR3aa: CASSEQNSGANVLTF

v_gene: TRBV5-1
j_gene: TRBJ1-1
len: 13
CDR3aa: CASSLTANTEAFF

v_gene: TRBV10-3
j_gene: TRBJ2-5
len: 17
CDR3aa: CAISEADGGGGRETQYF

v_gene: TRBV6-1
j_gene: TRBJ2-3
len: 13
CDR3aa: CASSAQGTDTQYF

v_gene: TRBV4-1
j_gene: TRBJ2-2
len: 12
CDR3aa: CASSQLPGELFF

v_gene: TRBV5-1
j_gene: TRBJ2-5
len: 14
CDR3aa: CASSLGTVQETQYF

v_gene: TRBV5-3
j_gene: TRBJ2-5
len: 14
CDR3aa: CARSVPGRGETQYF

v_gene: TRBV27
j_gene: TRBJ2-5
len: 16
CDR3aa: CASSSHGTSAQETQYF

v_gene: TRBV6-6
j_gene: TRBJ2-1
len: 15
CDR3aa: CASSYAGGLYNEQFF

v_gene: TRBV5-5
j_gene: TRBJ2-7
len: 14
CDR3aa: CASSFSDGDYEQYF

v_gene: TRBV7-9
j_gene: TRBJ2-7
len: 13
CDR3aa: CASIHSGYGEQYF

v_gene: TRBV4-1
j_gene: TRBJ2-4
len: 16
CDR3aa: CASSQVEGVPKNIQYF

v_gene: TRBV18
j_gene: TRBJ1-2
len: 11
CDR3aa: CASSPLVGYTF

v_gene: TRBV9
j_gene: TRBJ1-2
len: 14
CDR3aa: CASSVAGGTYGYTF

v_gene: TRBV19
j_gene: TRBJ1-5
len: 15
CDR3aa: CASTFQGTAWEPQHF

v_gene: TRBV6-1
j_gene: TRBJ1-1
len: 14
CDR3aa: CASSRGQWNTEAFF

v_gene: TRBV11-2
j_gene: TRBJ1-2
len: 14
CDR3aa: CASSSGSAGYGYTF

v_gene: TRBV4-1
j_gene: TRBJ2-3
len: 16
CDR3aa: CASSQAGRGGSDTQYF

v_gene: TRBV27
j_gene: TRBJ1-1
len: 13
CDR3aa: CASTRSRNTEAFF

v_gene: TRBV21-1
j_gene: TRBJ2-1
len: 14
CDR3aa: CATRGLAVYNEQFF

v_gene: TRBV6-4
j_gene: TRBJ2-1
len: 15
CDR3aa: CASSDKEGSYNEQFF

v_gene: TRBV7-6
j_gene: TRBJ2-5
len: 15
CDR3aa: CASSLAGLLLETQYF

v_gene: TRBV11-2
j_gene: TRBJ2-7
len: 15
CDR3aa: CASSLDNRSRYEQYF

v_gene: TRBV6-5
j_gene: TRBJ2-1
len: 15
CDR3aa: CASSGAGVAYNEQFF

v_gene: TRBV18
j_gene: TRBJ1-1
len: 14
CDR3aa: CASSPGDRVLGAFF

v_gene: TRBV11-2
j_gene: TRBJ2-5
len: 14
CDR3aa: CASSHLAEQETQYF

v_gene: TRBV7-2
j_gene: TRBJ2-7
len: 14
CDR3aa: CASSSLGTRIWQYF

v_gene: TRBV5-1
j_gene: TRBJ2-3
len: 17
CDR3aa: CASSLEYGGADTDTQYF

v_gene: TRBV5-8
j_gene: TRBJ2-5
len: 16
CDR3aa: CASSPLTNTHQETQYF

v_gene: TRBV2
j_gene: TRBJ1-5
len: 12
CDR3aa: CASSEALLPQHF

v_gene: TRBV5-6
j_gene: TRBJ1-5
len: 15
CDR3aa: CASSFGTGASQPQHF

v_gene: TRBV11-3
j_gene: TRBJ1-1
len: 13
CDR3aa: CASSLGTGTEAFF

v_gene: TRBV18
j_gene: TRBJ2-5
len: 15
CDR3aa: CASSHKDRSEETQYF

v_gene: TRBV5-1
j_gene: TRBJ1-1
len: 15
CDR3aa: CASSLKDRGQTEAFF

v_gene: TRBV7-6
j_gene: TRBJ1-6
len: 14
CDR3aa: CASSNRWGHSPLHF

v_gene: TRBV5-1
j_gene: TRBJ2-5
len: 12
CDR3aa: CASSLLGETQYF

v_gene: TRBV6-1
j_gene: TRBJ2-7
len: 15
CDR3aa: CASSERGDSSYEQYF

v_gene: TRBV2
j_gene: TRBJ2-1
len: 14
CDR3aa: CASSWGTGDNEQFF

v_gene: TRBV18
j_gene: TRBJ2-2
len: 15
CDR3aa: CASSERFSNTGELFF

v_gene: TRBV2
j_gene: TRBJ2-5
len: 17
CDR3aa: CASSDVSGGGPKETQYF

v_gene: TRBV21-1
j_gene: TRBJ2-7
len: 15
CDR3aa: CASSKANGTPYEQYF

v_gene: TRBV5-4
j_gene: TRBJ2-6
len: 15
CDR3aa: CASSSDNSGANVLTF

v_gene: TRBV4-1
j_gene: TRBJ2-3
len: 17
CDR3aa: CASSQDAPEVATDTQYF

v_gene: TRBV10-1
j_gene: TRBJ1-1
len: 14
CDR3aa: CASRRDRVGTEAFF

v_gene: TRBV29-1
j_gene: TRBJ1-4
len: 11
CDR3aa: CSVFVVEKLFF

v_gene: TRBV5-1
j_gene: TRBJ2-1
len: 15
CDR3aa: CASSLEPLGNNEQFF

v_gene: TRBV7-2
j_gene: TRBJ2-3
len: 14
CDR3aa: CASSPRQGTDTQYF

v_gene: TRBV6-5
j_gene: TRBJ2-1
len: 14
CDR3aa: CASFSSGLRNEQFF

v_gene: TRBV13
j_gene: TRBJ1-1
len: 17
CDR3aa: CASSLSIPGTPNTEAFF

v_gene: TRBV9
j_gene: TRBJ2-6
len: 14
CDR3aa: CASSLTPGANVLTF

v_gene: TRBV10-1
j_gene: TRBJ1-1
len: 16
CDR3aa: CASSESDSLMNTEAFF

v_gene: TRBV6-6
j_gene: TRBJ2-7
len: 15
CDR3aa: CASSYSLGGSYEQYF

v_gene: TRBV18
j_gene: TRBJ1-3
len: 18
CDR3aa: CASNVSPPGGASGNTIYF

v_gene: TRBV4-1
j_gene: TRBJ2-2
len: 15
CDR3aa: CASSQDRGPRWELFF

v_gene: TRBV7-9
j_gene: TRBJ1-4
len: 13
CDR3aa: CASSLVTNEKLFF